The 9 T cell receptor beta chains reported below all come from one sample, sequenced in a study of T cell responses to AZD1222 COVID-19 vaccine. Sequenced by immunoSEQ multiplex PCR; TCRdb stores in-frame clones only, minus some. The sample carries fewer than 110,000 clones, roughly 88% recorded once. Sequenced here: peripheral blood, sampled on day 0 of AZD1222 vaccination. Receptors originate from an adult in good health.

The rearrangement joins TRBV5-6 to TRBJ2-7, with TRBD1 matching 9 bases. V shed 5 bases, J shed 3 bases, and the junction held 6 bases outside the gene matches. The CDR3 contains 14 residues. Germline lookup yields CDR1 SGHDT and CDR2 YYEEEE. The CDR3 reads CASRSAGQGYEQYF. CDR3 sequence (DNA): TGTGCCAGCAGGTCCGCGGGACAGGGCTACGAGCAGTACTTC. Supplemented by reference TRBV5-6 and TRBJ2-7, the full variable domain reads DAGVTQSPTHLIKTRGQQVTLRCSPKSGHDTVSWYQQALGQGPQFIFQYYEEEERQRGNFPDRFSGHQFPNYSSELNVNALLLGDSALYLCASRSAGQGYEQYFGPGTRLTVT.

The chain uses TRBV7-7 and TRBJ2-7, with D possibly TRBD2 on 6 matching bases. This CDR3 is built from 15 residues. The ends were cut back, 5 bases at V and 0 bases at J, with 14 bases in the middle. Germline V lookup: CDR1 SSHAT, CDR2 FNYEAQ (reference sequence). The CDR3 DNA reads TGTGCCAGCAGCGTACTGGCGGGGCCCTCCTACGAGCAGTACTTC. Its translation: CASSVLAGPSYEQYF.

The gene calls are TRBV5-6 and TRBJ1-6; 10 bases agree with TRBD1. This CDR3 region has 16 residues. Germline CDR1 reads SGHDT; CDR2 reads YYEEEE. The V and J ends lost 2 bases and 3 bases, in that order; junction bases with no gene match: 2. CDR3 DNA sequence: TGTGCCAGCAGCTTTCGGACAGGGGGCTATAATTCACCCCTCCACTTT. Translation: CASSFRTGGYNSPLHF.

The chain joins TRBV4-3 to TRBJ2-7; D ambiguous. There are 15 residues in the CDR3. V lost 1 base to trimming and J lost 5 bases, with 15 bases between them. Germline-derived CDR1 and CDR2 are LGHNA and YSLEER. CDR3 sequence (DNA): TGCGCCAGCAGCCAAGCGGCCCTTAGTCCCCACGAGCAGTACTTC. Its translation is CASSQAALSPHEQYF.

The chain couples TRBV7-3 to TRBJ2-3; D ambiguous. This CDR3 contains 12 residues. CDR1 SGHTA and CDR2 FQGTGA come from the germline V gene. V was cut by 5 bases and J by 0 bases, with 3 bases left in between. CDR3: CASSASTDTQYF. The CDR3 DNA follows: TGTGCCAGCAGCGCTAGCACAGATACGCAGTATTTT.

This rearrangement joins TRBV2 to TRBJ1-5, with a weak D call TRBD1 (6 bases). V was trimmed by 5 bases and J by 4 bases, leaving 12 bases between them. The germline gives CDR1 SNHLY, CDR2 FYNNEI. CDR3 length: 14 residues. The chain's CDR3 is CASSQQGSNQPQHF. CDR3 nucleotide sequence: TGTGCCAGCAGTCAACAGGGATCGAATCAGCCCCAGCATTTT.

The rearrangement uses TRBV7-2 and TRBJ1-1, with TRBD1 as a possible D gene (5 bases). This CDR3 is built from 15 residues. CDR1 and CDR2 (germline): SGHTA, FQGNSA. Trimming pared 5 bases from V and 7 bases from J, leaving 20 bases between. This CDR3 is CASSPDMGGVGEAFF. CDR3 in DNA: TGTGCCAGCAGCCCCGACATGGGGGGGGTAGGTGAAGCTTTCTTT. Full variable domain (missing parts from reference TRBV7-2 and TRBJ1-1): GAGVSQSPSNKVTEKGKDVELRCDPISGHTALYWYRQSLGQGLEFLIYFQGNSAPDKSGLPSDRFSAERTGGSVSTLTIQRTQQEDSAVYLCASSPDMGGVGEAFFGQGTRLTVV.

V and J are TRBV4-1 and TRBJ1-6; 7 positions match TRBD1. Germline CDR1 reads MGHRA; CDR2 reads YSYEKL. The CDR3 is made up of 17 amino acids. The junction had 9 bases not matched to a gene; V was cut back by 1 base and J by 6 bases. The chain's CDR3 is CASSQAGRAGGNSPLHF. As DNA, the CDR3 is TGCGCCAGCAGCCAAGCCGGGAGGGCAGGGGGTAATTCACCCCTCCACTTT.

V and J are TRBV10-3 and TRBJ1-4; a weak D match, TRBD1 (5 bases). Germline CDR1 reads ENHRY; CDR2 reads SYGVKD. The CDR3 runs 15 residues. V lost 3 bases and J 6 bases, leaving 14 bases between the germline ends. CDR3 nucleotide sequence: TGTGCCATCAGTGACAGTGGGCCGGGGGATGAAAAACTGTTTTTT. It codes for CAISDSGPGDEKLFF.